This entry is about one TCR beta chain. Its binding antigen is unknown. Base qualities are missing; no much larger clone stands one base away. The entry originates in a study of a mutant IDH1 vaccine in newly diagnosed glioma (dated by TCRdb to the early 2020s). Turning to the overall study: Patients were given eight vaccinations, in weeks 1, 3, 5, 7, 11, 15, 19 and 23, which matched visits V03 through V10. Vaccination started 4-6 weeks after radiotherapy alone, or was given together with temozolomide cycles in the groups whose treatment included chemotherapy. Of the 32 patients who were treated, about 62% were male and roughly 38% were female, and the mean age was roughly 40 years. Prior to enrollment, standard therapy consisting of radiotherapy alone, temozolomide alone, or radiochemotherapy with temozolomide had been administered to patients, with the combination being received by most patients. Peripheral blood was collected at six visits: V03 (baseline), V05, V07, V10, V12 and V13. Longitudinal TCRB deep sequencing was performed for around 23 treated patients wherever samples were available for exploratory analyses. Overall study outcomes, separate from this receptor: Pseudoprogression appeared unrelated to alterations in the top peripheral T cell clonotypes detected by TCRB sequencing. Availability determined which PBMC samples were chosen for TCRB deep sequencing. Across multiple MHC alleles, vaccine-induced immune responses were seen in around 93% of patients. The authors noted that analyses of patient blood samples could not be reproduced because of sample limitations.

The time point label here, explained by the study, means: week 5, during vaccination. A 20-mer mutant IDH1 peptide at 300 micrograms in Montanide made up each vaccine dose, which was injected subcutaneously together with topical imiquimod. The donors had newly diagnosed IDH1-mutant astrocytomas of WHO grade 3 or 4 that showed loss of nuclear ATRX. The samples were drawn from NOA16, a multicentre, single-arm, open-label phase I trial in Germany that tested a mutant IDH1 peptide vaccine in humans for the first time. Genomic DNA for TCRB sequencing was isolated from EDTA blood with the DNeasy Blood and Tissue Kit. Via the germline V gene (reference sequence), CDR1 is MNHNY and CDR2 SVGAGI. Measured from the cysteine to the phenylalanine, the CDR3 is 15 residues long. Only the CDR3 region is kept as DNA, spanning 45 bases read in frame from base 1. V trim: 6 bases; J trim: 3 bases; unmatched bases: 7.

Libraries were made using the immunoSEQ multiplex PCR assay. The hsTCRB Kit was used according to the manufacturer's protocol to amplify rearranged TCR beta chain sequences. TCRB libraries were sequenced on an Illumina MiSeq. In the source study's methods: The proprietary platform of the kit vendor was used for demultiplexing, trimming and gene mapping. The immuneACCESS repertoire file appears here via TCRdb, limited to in-frame rearrangements. These files lack a portion of the clones; in checked studies, under half of the deficit traces to unresolved V genes, and the cause of the others is not known. V and J calls and clone size come straight from that table; D and trimming were deduced from the DNA. The sample table contains around 36,000 clones; only one count was recorded for 91% of them. 2.6% of the sample is in the top ten clones.

The sample consisted of PBMCs, taken from a glioma patient whose treatment included an IDH1 peptide vaccine. The sequence was collected from a man in his fifties with glioma. This sequence uses TRBV6-6 and TRBJ1-5, with 8 junctional bases fitting TRBD1. Here is the DNA: TGTGCCAGCAGCCAGACAGGGGTAATCAATCAGCCCCAGCATTTT. It translates to CASSQTGVINQPQHF.